This TCR beta chain was found in a study of shared clonotypes between healthy human individuals. Study context: The plates for each donor numbered three CD4 naive, three CD4 memory, two CD8 naive and one CD8 memory. Study findings and constraints: The small donor group covered limited genetic and exposure diversity.

Germline V gene lookup returns CDR1 MNHEY and CDR2 SMNVEV (reference sequence). This CDR3 is 14 amino acids long. Deletions cut 2 bases from V and 2 bases from J, with 10 bases between. The deep-level immunoSEQ assay was used. Authors' processing steps: There were no quality scores in the junction-only immunoSEQ sequences, so filtering differed. Repertoires were generated with immunoSEQ multiplex PCR, while TCRdb's copy carries only in-frame clones and drops some. That table supplies the V and J calls and clone size; D and trimming were determined from the DNA. The data contain hundreds of thousands of clones, 90% to 95% of them singletons. Comments on this clone: The antigen remains unidentified.

Only CD45RO-negative cells positively selected for CCR7 counted as naive CD8 cells, so terminally differentiated effector memory CD45RA+ cells were excluded. The receptor comes from a man aged 25 to 45 in good health. This chain connects TRBV27 to TRBJ2-7, with a possible D match to TRBD2 (6 bases). Source material: naive CD8+ T cells sorted from blood. The CDR3 spells CASSLERAAYEQYF. The CDR3 bases are TGTGCCAGCAGTTTAGAGCGGGCCGCCTACGAGCAGTACTTC.